The 27 T cell receptor beta chains given below trace back to one sample, sequenced in a study of a mutant IDH1 vaccine in newly diagnosed glioma. Profiling relied on immunoSEQ multiplex PCR, and the TCRdb table lists in-frame clones only, not all of them. The repertoire holds about 54,000 clones, with 70% to 90% as singletons. The time point denotes: week 5, during vaccination. Every vaccination contained 300 ug of the mutant IDH1 20-mer peptide and was paired with topical imiquimod. Their specific antigens are unknown. Specimen: PBMCs, collected from a glioma patient whose treatment included an IDH1 peptide vaccine. Every receptor here comes from a man aged 25-45 years with glioma.

In this sample, this clone turned up once. The chain carries TRBV19 and TRBJ1-1, with a possible D match to TRBD1 (6 bases). V was pared by 3 bases and J by 2 bases, with 37 bases between. This CDR3 spans 23 amino acids. The V gene's germline CDR1 is LNHDA and CDR2 SQIVND (reference sequence). DNA of the CDR3: TGTGCCAGTAGTATGGTTCGACGAGGCGGTGTTAGGGGGTCAGGTTTAAAAAACACTGAAGCTTTCTTT. Translation: CASSMVRRGGVRGSGLKNTEAFF.

The chain combines TRBV4-2 with TRBJ1-6; possible D gene TRBD1, 6 bases. Germline V lookup: CDR1 LGHNA, CDR2 YNFKEQ. V shed 0 bases and J shed 10 bases, with 13 bases lying between them. This CDR3 is built from 15 residues. The CDR3 DNA follows: TGTGCCAGCAGCCAAGAGACGGGACATATCTCACCCCTCCACTTT. As protein: CASSQETGHISPLHF.

This chain joins TRBV19 and TRBJ1-6; 7 nucleotides align to TRBD1. There are 16 residues in the CDR3. With 9 bases clipped from V and 3 bases from J, the junction kept 11 bases outside the gene matches. The germline V gene has CDR1 LNHDA and CDR2 SQIVND (reference sequence). The CDR3 loop reads CASLGPGQNYNSPLHF. Written as DNA, the CDR3 is TGTGCCAGCCTTGGACCGGGACAGAACTATAATTCACCCCTCCACTTT. The full variable domain, rest sourced from reference TRBV19 and TRBJ1-6, is DGGITQSPKYLFRKEGQNVTLSCEQNLNHDAMYWYRQDPGQGLRLIYYSQIVNDFQKGDIAEGYSVSREKKESFPLTVTSAQKNPTAFYLCASLGPGQNYNSPLHFGNGTRLTVT.

CDR3 amino acids: CSVIPQGETQYF. The DNA of the CDR3 is TGCAGCGTCATTCCCCAGGGAGAGACCCAGTACTTC. The chain employs TRBV29-1 and TRBJ2-5; maybe TRBD1 (5 bases). The CDR3 is 12 residues long. V lost 6 bases, J lost 4 bases, and 12 bases lay in between. Germline lookup yields CDR1 SQVTM and CDR2 ANQGSEA.

The V gene is TRBV18, the J gene TRBJ1-2; D is ambiguous. The V end was cut by 4 bases, the J end by 3 bases, with 12 bases between. Per germline, CDR1 KGHSH and CDR2 LQKENI. This CDR3 comprises 14 residues. DNA of the CDR3: TGTGCCAGCTCACTCAGGTTCGAGGACTATGGCTACACCTTC. This translates into CASSLRFEDYGYTF.

The rearrangement links TRBV28 to TRBJ2-5; the D gene is possibly TRBD2 (5 bases). CDR1 and CDR2 (germline): MDHEN, SYDVKM. V dropped 3 bases and J dropped 3 bases, with 11 bases sitting between them. This CDR3 comprises 14 residues. CDR3 DNA: TGTGCCAGCAGTTTGAGTCGGCGGGAAGAGACCCAGTACTTC. Translation gives CASSLSRREETQYF.

The rearrangement uses TRBV7-9 and TRBJ2-2, with TRBD1 identical over 7 bases. V trimming: 8 bases; J trimming: 4 bases; junction bases outside the gene matches: 7. This CDR3 region has 14 residues. Germline CDR1 and CDR2: SEHNR and FQNEAQ (reference sequence). The CDR3 loop reads CASRLQGLTGELFF. The CDR3 nucleotides are TGTGCCAGCCGCCTACAGGGGCTCACCGGGGAGCTGTTTTTT. Drawing the rest from reference TRBV7-9 and TRBJ2-2, the complete variable domain is DTGVSQNPRHKITKRGQNVTFRCDPISEHNRLYWYRQTLGQGPEFLTYFQNEAQLEKSRLLSDRFSAERPKGSFSTLEIQRTEQGDSAMYLCASRLQGLTGELFFGEGSRLTVL.

This clone was seen just once. The V call is TRBV10-1, the J call TRBJ2-1; D ambiguous. V was pared by 3 bases and J by 0 bases, with 12 bases between. Looked up from germline, CDR1 is WNHNN and CDR2 is SYGVQD (reference sequence). The CDR3 covers 16 residues. This chain's CDR3 is CASSEVGRTSYNEQFF. DNA of the CDR3: TGCGCCAGCAGTGAAGTTGGCAGGACCTCCTACAATGAGCAGTTCTTC.

This chain joins TRBV18 and TRBJ2-1; 13 bases fit TRBD2. Per germline, CDR1 KGHSH and CDR2 LQKENI. This CDR3 is 16 amino acids long. The V segment lost 4 bases and the J segment 7 bases; nucleotides outside the gene matches: 7. CDR3 sequence reads: CASSRTSGGAGNEQFF. The DNA for the CDR3 is TGTGCCAGCTCACGCACTAGCGGGGGGGCCGGAAATGAGCAGTTCTTC.

This chain joins TRBV5-5 and TRBJ2-7, with TRBD1 identical over 11 bases. Germline V gives CDR1 SGHKS, CDR2 YYEKEE (reference sequence). V shed 4 bases, J shed 3 bases, and the junction held 3 bases outside the gene matches. The CDR3 extends over 14 amino acids. CDR3 nucleotide sequence: TGTGCCAGCAGCGCCGGGACAGGGGGCTACGAGCAGTACTTC. Translated, it gives CASSAGTGGYEQYF. The full variable domain, completed using reference TRBV5-5 and TRBJ2-7, is DAGVTQSPTHLIKTRGQQVTLRCSPISGHKSVSWYQQVLGQGPQFIFQYYEKEERGRGNFPDRFSARQFPNYSSELNVNALLLGDSALYLCASSAGTGGYEQYFGPGTRLTVT.

This clone has just a few counts. This chain uses TRBV13 with TRBJ2-3; D gene ambiguous. This CDR3 is 13 amino acids long. Trimming took 3 bases from V and 0 from J, leaving 4 bases between them. Per the germline V gene, CDR1 is PRHDT and CDR2 is FYEKMQ (reference sequence). DNA for the CDR3: TGTGCCAGCAGCTTTTCCAGCACAGATACGCAGTATTTT. This gives the protein CASSFSSTDTQYF.

The J gene is TRBJ2-2, the V gene TRBV9, with 8 bases aligning to TRBD1. The CDR3 is 15 residues long. J lost 6 bases, V lost 2 bases, and 6 bases had no gene match. Looked up from germline, CDR1 is SGDLS and CDR2 is YYNGEE. CDR3 sequence (DNA): TGTGCCAGCAGCGTCCGGACAGGGCCCCCCGGGGAGCTGTTTTTT. It codes for CASSVRTGPPGELFF. The entire variable domain, with the rest obtained from reference TRBV9 and TRBJ2-2, is as follows: DSGVTQTPKHLITATGQRVTLRCSPRSGDLSVYWYQQSLDQGLQFLIQYYNGEERAKGNILERFSAQQFPDLHSELNLSSLELGDSALYFCASSVRTGPPGELFFGEGSRLTVL.

The chain has TRBV5-1 and TRBJ2-5; 11 nucleotides agree with TRBD1. The CDR3 runs to 16 residues. Germline loops: CDR1 SGHRS, CDR2 YFSETQ. Trimming at V came to 0 bases and at J to 5 bases, leaving 6 bases not matched to a gene. CDR3 sequence reads: CASSLDGTGGGETQYF. The CDR3 DNA sequence: TGCGCCAGCAGCTTGGATGGGACAGGGGGTGGGGAGACCCAGTACTTC. The full variable domain, with the rest looked up from reference TRBV5-1 and TRBJ2-5, is KAGVTQTPRYLIKTRGQQVTLSCSPISGHRSVSWYQQTPGQGLQFLFEYFSETQRNKGNFPGRFSGRQFSNSRSEMNVSTLELGDSALYLCASSLDGTGGGETQYFGPGTRLLVL.

The chain employs TRBV6-1 and TRBJ1-1; weak D call: TRBD1 (5 bases). The germline V and J ends were trimmed by 6 bases and 3 bases, with 11 bases remaining between them. Germline CDR1 MNHNS, CDR2 SASEGT. This CDR3 comprises 13 residues. The CDR3 bases are TGTGCCAGCAGCAAAGACAGTTACACTGAAGCTTTCTTT. Its protein product is CASSKDSYTEAFF.

The chain couples TRBV18 to TRBJ2-7; 9 bases match TRBD2. Germline V gene data show CDR1 as KGHSH and CDR2 as LQKENI. V shed 3 bases, J shed 0 bases, and the junction held 9 bases outside the gene matches. The CDR3 spans 17 residues. CDR3 residues: CASSPSYAGGSSYEQYF. The CDR3, as DNA: TGTGCCAGCTCACCGTCCTATGCGGGGGGGAGCTCCTACGAGCAGTACTTC.

The rearrangement joins TRBV27 to TRBJ1-1, with 11 bases lining up with TRBD1. V was clipped by 7 bases and J by 5 bases; unmatched bases: 12. The CDR3 is made up of 16 amino acids. The germline gives CDR1 MNHEY, CDR2 SMNVEV (reference sequence). CDR3 sequence (DNA): TGTGCCAGCATCCCGGACAGGGGGCTAAGTTATACTGAAGCTTTCTTT. Its protein product is CASIPDRGLSYTEAFF.

This chain connects TRBV10-2 to TRBJ1-5; D not resolved. Germline CDR1 reads WSHSY; CDR2 reads SAAADI. The CDR3 runs 15 residues. Trimming took off 9 bases at V and 0 bases at J, with 15 bases between the two ends. In DNA, the CDR3 is TGCGCCAGTCAAGTCGGACCCTATAGCAATCAGCCCCAGCATTTT. It codes for CASQVGPYSNQPQHF.

The chain has TRBV6-5 and TRBJ1-2, with a weak D call TRBD1 (6 bases). CDR3 length equals 16 residues. Germline V gene data show CDR1 as MNHEY and CDR2 as SVGAGI. Between the trimmed V and J ends, which lost 2 bases and 4 bases, there was a span of 17 bases. The CDR3 reads CASSYGLQGQAYGYTF. The DNA of the CDR3 is TGTGCCAGCAGTTACGGGCTTCAGGGGCAAGCCTATGGCTACACCTTC.

The chain is built from TRBV6-5 and TRBJ2-7; TRBD1 matches at 7 bases. V shed 8 bases and J 4 bases; nucleotides not matched to a gene: 11. This CDR3 is built from 14 residues. Germline CDR1 is MNHEY and CDR2 is SVGAGI. In DNA form, the CDR3 reads TGTGCCAGCTCAAACAGGGGACGAATTTACGAGCAGTACTTC. Amino acid sequence: CASSNRGRIYEQYF.

The chain uses TRBV10-3 and TRBJ2-7; 7 nucleotides agree with TRBD2. Trimming cost V 2 bases and J 11 bases; bases outside gene matches: 9. This CDR3 is built from 13 residues. The V gene's germline CDR1 is ENHRY and CDR2 SYGVKD. The CDR3 coding sequence is TGTGCCATCAGTGAGGCCGTAGGGGCGGGGGAGTACTTC. This sequence encodes CAISEAVGAGEYF.

V usage is TRBV11-2 and J usage is TRBJ1-5, with 7 bases fitting TRBD1. The ends lost 0 bases at V and 6 bases at J; junction bases unmatched: 2. The CDR3 length is 14 residues. Per germline, CDR1 SGHAT and CDR2 FQNNGV. For the CDR3, the DNA is TGTGCCAGCAGCTTAGACAGGGGGGTTCAGCCCCAGCATTTT. The encoded protein is CASSLDRGVQPQHF.

The chain uses TRBV5-1 and TRBJ2-5, with D tentatively TRBD2 (5 bases). Germline V gives CDR1 SGHRS, CDR2 YFSETQ. This CDR3 spans 13 amino acids. V was shortened by 0 bases and J by 5 bases, with 8 bases between the two germline ends. CDR3 DNA: TGCGCCAGCAGCTTGGCCGGGATGGAGACCCAGTACTTC. Translating gives CASSLAGMETQYF. The entire variable domain, with the rest obtained from reference TRBV5-1 and TRBJ2-5, is as follows: KAGVTQTPRYLIKTRGQQVTLSCSPISGHRSVSWYQQTPGQGLQFLFEYFSETQRNKGNFPGRFSGRQFSNSRSEMNVSTLELGDSALYLCASSLAGMETQYFGPGTRLLVL.

This clone has just one count. V is TRBV9 and J is TRBJ2-2; 10 nucleotides line up with TRBD1. V dropped 5 bases and J dropped 5; count of bases not matched to a gene: 3. From germline, CDR1 is SGDLS and CDR2 YYNGEE. The CDR3 sequence is 14 residues long. CDR3 loop: CASRGTGATGELFF. DNA of the CDR3: TGTGCCAGCAGGGGGACAGGGGCAACCGGGGAGCTGTTTTTT.

This chain links TRBV5-1 with TRBJ2-5; a possible D gene is TRBD1 (5 bases). This CDR3 contains 14 residues. Trimming took 2 bases from V and 0 from J, leaving 8 bases between them. Germline CDR1 is SGHRS and CDR2 is YFSETQ. The CDR3 sequence is CASSFQGDQETQYF. The CDR3 DNA sequence: TGCGCCAGCAGCTTTCAGGGTGACCAAGAGACCCAGTACTTC.

V and J are TRBV13 and TRBJ1-1; D is unclear. CDR3 length equals 14 residues. The V end lost 2 bases, the J end lost 6 bases, and 13 bases lay between the germline ends. CDR1 is PRHDT and CDR2 is FYEKMQ in the germline V gene (reference sequence). CDR3 amino acids: CASSLNQRTAEAFF. The CDR3 coding sequence is TGTGCCAGCAGCTTAAACCAAAGAACGGCTGAAGCTTTCTTT.

The chain couples TRBV6-5 to TRBJ1-2; perhaps TRBD1 as D (6 bases). This CDR3 spans 14 amino acids. The V end lost 2 bases, the J end lost 8 bases, and 15 bases lay between the germline ends. From germline, CDR1 is MNHEY and CDR2 SVGAGI. The DNA for the CDR3 is TGTGCCAGCAGTTACGGAGGACAGAAGCTCGGCTACACCTTC. It codes for CASSYGGQKLGYTF.

The V gene is TRBV29-1, the J gene TRBJ1-2; a weak D match, TRBD1 (6 bases). Germline loops: CDR1 SQVTM, CDR2 ANQGSEA. The CDR3 is made up of 14 amino acids. The ends were cut back, 5 bases at V and 8 bases at J, with 21 bases in the middle. The CDR3 bases are TGCAGCGTTCCGAGAGGGGACAATTCCCGAGGCTACACCTTC. Protein sequence: CSVPRGDNSRGYTF.